This TCR beta chain derives from a study of neurological immune-mediated disorders. Study-wide points: No CDR3 amino acid sequences were shared by expanded clones across subjects, suggesting private repertoires in all groups.

V lost 1 base, J lost 6 bases, and 11 bases lay in between. There are 14 residues in the CDR3. Germline V gives CDR1 KGHSH, CDR2 LQKENI. Each sorted-subset library came from some 980,000 CD4+ or CD8+ T cells. This clonotype appeared many times. Antigen specificity is unknown. TCRdb itself ran the 5' RACE reads through MiXCR, one entry per CDR3 protein. Of some 28,000 distinct CDR3 sequences in the sample, roughly a quarter were seen once. The gene calls are TRBV18 and TRBJ2-3; D may match TRBD1 or TRBD2 (5 bases each). Sequenced material: CD4+ T cells from blood. The clonotype was recovered from a man in his fifties with HTLV-1-associated myelopathy (HAM/TSP). CDR3 region: CASSPQLGVDTQYF. The CDR3 DNA follows: TGTGCCAGCTCACCACAATTGGGGGTTGATACGCAGTATTTT.